Here is one T cell receptor (beta chain) with its context. Its antigen is still unknown. The entry originates in a study of shared clonotypes between healthy human individuals. Whole-study findings and limits: The study sampled only blood, and tissue repertoires likely differ.

At a deep level, the assay was run. Genomic DNA (from each subset) was split evenly across several immunoSEQ plates. The table came from immunoSEQ multiplex PCR; TCRdb's copy has only in-frame clones and leaves some out. Of about 490,000 clones listed, roughly 80% are singletons. CDR1 MDHEN and CDR2 SYDVKM come from the germline V gene. The CDR3 extends over 14 amino acids. J lost 7 bases, V lost 4 bases, and 5 bases had no gene match. The material sequenced was PBMCs. The TCR comes from a woman between 40 and 50 years old in good health. Some clones in this sample may be carry-over from other donors' samples. V gene TRBV28 combines with J gene TRBJ1-4; TRBD1 matches at 8 bases. Here the CDR3 DNA reads TGTGCCAGCAGTTCACAGGGGGTTGTTGAAAAACTGTTTTTT. Amino acid sequence: CASSSQGVVEKLFF.